This T cell receptor beta chain comes out of a study of Ad26.COV2.S vaccination and SARS-CoV-2 variants. The CDR3 spans 14 residues. Germline trimming cut 3 bases from V and 6 bases from J; bases unmatched to any gene: 5. CDR1 is ENHRY and CDR2 is SYGVKD in the germline V gene. Only in-frame clones appear in the TCRdb table, and some are missing; sequencing was by immunoSEQ multiplex PCR. The sample yields around 350,000 clones, approximately 90% seen once. The source material was peripheral blood, sampled after recovery from COVID-19. The J gene is TRBJ1-2, the V gene TRBV10-3; 9 positions match TRBD1. This clonotype was sampled from a human donor who had recovered from COVID-19. The DNA of the CDR3 is TGTGCCATCAGTGATGCGGGACAGGGTCATGGCTACACCTTC. It encodes CAISDAGQGHGYTF.